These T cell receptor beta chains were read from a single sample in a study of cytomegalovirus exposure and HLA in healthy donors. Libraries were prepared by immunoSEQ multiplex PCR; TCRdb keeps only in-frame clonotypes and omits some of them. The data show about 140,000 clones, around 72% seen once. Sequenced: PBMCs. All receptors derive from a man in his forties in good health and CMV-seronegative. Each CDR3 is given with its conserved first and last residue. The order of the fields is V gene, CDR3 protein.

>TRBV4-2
CASSRYDRGGTEAFF
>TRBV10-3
CAIERQVGYGYTF
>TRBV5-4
CASSFSLRANTEAFF
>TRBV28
CASRGAGTGKYEQYF
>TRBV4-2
CASSQDTGGGGVLAGELFF
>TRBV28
CASSRDRNTGELFF
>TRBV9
CASSVGAAGWVYEQYF
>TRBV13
CASSSDTIAYNEQFF
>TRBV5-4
CASSLGTGTYEQYF
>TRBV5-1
CASTPRIAVTQNTDTQYF
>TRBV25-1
CASATGDYNEQFF
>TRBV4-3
CASSRGQNFMNTEAFF
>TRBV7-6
CASSREVGNQPQHF
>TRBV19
CASSIDGSLVYGYTF
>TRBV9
CASSVRSGVSSGNTIYF
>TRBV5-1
CASSPGGRGRAWVNEQFF
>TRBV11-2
CASLSGTNNEQFF
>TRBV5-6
CASTSGRALEQYF
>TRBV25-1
CASSQGRSTDTQYF
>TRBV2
CASSGSAGGINTEAFF
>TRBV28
CASSPHTGRVTEAFF
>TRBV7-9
CASSYIRGLVNEQFF